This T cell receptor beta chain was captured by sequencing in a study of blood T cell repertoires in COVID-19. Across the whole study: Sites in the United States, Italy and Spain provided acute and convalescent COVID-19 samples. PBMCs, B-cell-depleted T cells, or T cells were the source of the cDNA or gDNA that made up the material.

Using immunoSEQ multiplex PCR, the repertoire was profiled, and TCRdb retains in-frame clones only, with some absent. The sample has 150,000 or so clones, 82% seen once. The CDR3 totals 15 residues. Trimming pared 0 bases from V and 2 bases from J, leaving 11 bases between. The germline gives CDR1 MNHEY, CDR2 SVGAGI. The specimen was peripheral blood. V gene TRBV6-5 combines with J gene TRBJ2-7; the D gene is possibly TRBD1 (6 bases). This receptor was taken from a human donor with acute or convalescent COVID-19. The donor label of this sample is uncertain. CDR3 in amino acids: CASSYSNWGPYEQYF. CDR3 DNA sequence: TGTGCCAGCAGTTACTCGAATTGGGGGCCCTACGAGCAGTACTTC.